This T cell receptor (beta chain) derives from a study of cytomegalovirus exposure and HLA in healthy donors. This clone has more than one count but fewer than ten. The V and J ends lost 5 bases and 4 bases respectively, with 9 bases between them. In germline, CDR1 is MDHEN, CDR2 SYDVKM. The CDR3 is 13 residues long. PCR amplification relied on 60 Vbeta primers (plus 13 Jbeta primers). Assay: immunoSEQ multiplex PCR; the TCRdb copy retains only in-frame clones and omits some. This sample carries about 180,000 clones, approximately 81% of them seen once, and the ten largest clones take approximately 2.4%.

The TCR originated in a male donor in good health and CMV-seronegative. V and J are TRBV28 and TRBJ1-5, with no clear D. Material for sequencing was PBMCs. In DNA, the CDR3 is TGTGCCAGCAGTCGATACCAGAATCAGCCCCAGCATTTT. Translation: CASSRYQNQPQHF.